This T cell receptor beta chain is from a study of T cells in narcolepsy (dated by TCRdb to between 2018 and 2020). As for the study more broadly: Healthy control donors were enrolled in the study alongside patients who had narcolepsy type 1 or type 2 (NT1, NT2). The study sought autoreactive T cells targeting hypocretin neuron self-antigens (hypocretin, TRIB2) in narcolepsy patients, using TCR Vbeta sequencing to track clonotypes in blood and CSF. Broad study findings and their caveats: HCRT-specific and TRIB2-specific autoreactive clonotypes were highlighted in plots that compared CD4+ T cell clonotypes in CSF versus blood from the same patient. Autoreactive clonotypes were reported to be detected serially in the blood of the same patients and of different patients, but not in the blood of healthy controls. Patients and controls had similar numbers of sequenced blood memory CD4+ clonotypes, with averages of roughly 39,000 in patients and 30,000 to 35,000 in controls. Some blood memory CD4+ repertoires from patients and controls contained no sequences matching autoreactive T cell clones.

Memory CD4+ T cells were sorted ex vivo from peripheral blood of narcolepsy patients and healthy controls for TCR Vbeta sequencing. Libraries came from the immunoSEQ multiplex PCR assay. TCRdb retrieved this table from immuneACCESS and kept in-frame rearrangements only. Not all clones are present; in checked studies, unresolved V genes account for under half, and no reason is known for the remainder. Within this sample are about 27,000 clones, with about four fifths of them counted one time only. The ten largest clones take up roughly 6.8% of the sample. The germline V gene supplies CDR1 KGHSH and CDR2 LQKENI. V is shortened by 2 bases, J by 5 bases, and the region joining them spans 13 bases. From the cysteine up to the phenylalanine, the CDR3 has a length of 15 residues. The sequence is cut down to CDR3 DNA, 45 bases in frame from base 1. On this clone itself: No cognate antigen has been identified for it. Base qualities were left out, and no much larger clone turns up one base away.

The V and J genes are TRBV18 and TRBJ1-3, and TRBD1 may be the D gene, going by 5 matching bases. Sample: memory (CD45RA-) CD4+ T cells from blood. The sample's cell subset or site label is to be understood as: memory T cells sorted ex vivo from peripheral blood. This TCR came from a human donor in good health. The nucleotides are TGTGCCAGCTCACCAGTTAAAGGGGCCCGAAACACCATATATTTT. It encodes CASSPVKGARNTIYF.